This entry lists 15 T cell receptor beta chains sequenced from one sample in a study of blood T cell repertoires in COVID-19. TCRdb's table, derived via immunoSEQ multiplex PCR, lists solely in-frame clones and lacks some. The repertoire consists of about 160,000 clones, with approximately 82% occurring once and the leading ten covering around 13%. Sequenced sample: peripheral blood. The receptors originated from a man aged 65 to 79 who had recovered from COVID-19.

The chain is built from TRBV7-8 and TRBJ2-7; a possible D gene is TRBD2 (7 bases). Germline CDR1 is SGHVS and CDR2 is FQNEAQ. Trimming pared 5 bases from V and 2 bases from J, leaving 19 bases between. This CDR3 region has 16 residues. This CDR3 is CASSPREGGGTYEQYF. CDR3 DNA: TGTGCCAGCAGCCCCCGTGAGGGGGGAGGGACCTACGAGCAGTACTTC.

The chain couples TRBV20-1 to TRBJ1-2; TRBD1 agrees at 8 bases. Germline-derived CDR1 and CDR2 are DFQATT and SNEGSKA (reference sequence). The V and J ends lost 3 bases and 2 bases, in that order; junction bases with no gene match: 5. The CDR3 is 14 amino acids. The CDR3 spells CSASQGARNYGYTF. In nucleotides, the CDR3 is TGCAGTGCTAGTCAGGGGGCAAGAAACTATGGCTACACCTTC.

This clone was found a few times. The identical CDR3 is also encoded by other nucleotide sequences in the sample. The chain has TRBV7-3 and TRBJ2-1, with D possibly TRBD1 on 6 matching bases. Germline lookup yields CDR1 SGHTA and CDR2 FQGTGA. The CDR3 has 12 amino acids. The V end was cut by 4 bases, the J end by 6 bases, with 7 bases between. This chain's CDR3 is CASSSQGNEQFF. The CDR3 region has the DNA TGTGCCAGCAGCTCACAGGGCAATGAGCAGTTCTTC. The full variable domain, completed using reference TRBV7-3 and TRBJ2-1, is GAGVSQTPSNKVTEKGKYVELRCDPISGHTALYWYRQSLGQGPEFLIYFQGTGAADDSGLPNDRFFAVRPEGSVSTLKIQRTERGDSAVYLCASSSQGNEQFFGPGTRLTVL.

The chain recombines TRBV11-2 with TRBJ2-5; possibly TRBD1 for D (5 bases). CDR1 and CDR2 from the germline V gene are SGHAT and FQNNGV. CDR3 length: 13 amino acids. Trimming cost V 0 bases and J 9 bases, with 11 bases left between them. As DNA, the CDR3 is TGTGCCAGCAGCTTAGAGCCCCTCAGGGCCCAGTACTTC. Amino acids: CASSLEPLRAQYF.

The CDR3 bases are TGTGCCAGCAGCTTTCCCCTGGGACAGGGGATAGAGACCCAGTACTTC. Its translation is CASSFPLGQGIETQYF. The rearrangement uses TRBV5-8 and TRBJ2-5, with 10 bases identical to TRBD1. Looked up from germline, CDR1 is SGHTS and CDR2 is YDEGEE. The CDR3 consists of 16 residues. V was pared by 2 bases and J by 4 bases, with 8 bases of the junction left unmatched.

The V gene is TRBV2, the J gene TRBJ2-5; D is perhaps TRBD2 (6 bases). Trimming shortened V by 7 bases and J by 3 bases, and 12 bases separated the two germline ends. In germline, CDR1 is SNHLY, CDR2 FYNNEI. The CDR3 is 13 residues long. The CDR3 DNA is TGTGCCAGCAATGGCAGGAGGGAAGAGACCCAGTACTTC. Translation: CASNGRREETQYF.

The chain couples TRBV18 to TRBJ1-1; no definite D call. V lost 2 bases, J lost 1 base, and 17 bases lay in between. The CDR3 runs to 17 residues. Germline assignment: CDR1 KGHSH and CDR2 LQKENI. CDR3 amino acids: CASSPFGLQEGNTEAFF. As DNA, the CDR3 is TGTGCCAGCTCACCATTTGGACTCCAGGAGGGGAACACTGAAGCTTTCTTT.

The chain carries TRBV7-9 and TRBJ1-1; tentatively, D is TRBD1 (6 bases). CDR1 and CDR2 (germline): SEHNR, FQNEAQ (reference sequence). The CDR3 extends over 13 amino acids. V shed 5 bases and J shed 7 bases, with 14 bases lying between them. As DNA, the CDR3 is TGTGCCAGCAGCCCCGTGGGGGCAGTTGAAGCTTTCTTT. Its protein product is CASSPVGAVEAFF.

The gene calls are TRBV29-1 and TRBJ2-3; the match to TRBD2 covers 9 bases. CDR3 length: 15 residues. The germline V gene has CDR1 SQVTM and CDR2 ANQGSEA. V was pared by 6 bases and J by 2 bases, with 9 bases of the junction left unmatched. In DNA, the CDR3 is TGCAGCGTCTTGGGCGGCGGGAGGGCCACAGATACGCAGTATTTT. Its protein is CSVLGGGRATDTQYF.

V is TRBV6-1 and J is TRBJ2-3; 7 positions agree with TRBD2. The V segment lost 2 bases and the J segment 7 bases; nucleotides outside the gene matches: 15. The CDR3 is 17 residues long. Germline CDR1 MNHNS, CDR2 SASEGT. CDR3 sequence: CASSEFLGGSEGNTQYF. The CDR3 region has the DNA TGTGCCAGCAGTGAATTTTTGGGCGGGAGTGAAGGGAATACGCAGTATTTT.

This clone was counted only a few times. The V call is TRBV5-1, the J call TRBJ2-1; TRBD2 might be the D (5 bases). Trimming pared 1 base from V and 3 bases from J, leaving 11 bases between. This CDR3 has 15 amino acids. Germline loops: CDR1 SGHRS, CDR2 YFSETQ. This CDR3 is CASSLSTRGYNEQFF. In nucleotides, the CDR3 is TGCGCCAGCAGCTTGAGTACCCGGGGCTACAATGAGCAGTTCTTC. Filled out from reference TRBV5-1 and TRBJ2-1, the complete variable domain reads KAGVTQTPRYLIKTRGQQVTLSCSPISGHRSVSWYQQTPGQGLQFLFEYFSETQRNKGNFPGRFSGRQFSNSRSEMNVSTLELGDSALYLCASSLSTRGYNEQFFGPGTRLTVL.

The gene calls are TRBV5-6 and TRBJ2-1; 7 nucleotides agree with TRBD1. The CDR3 contains 15 residues. V lost 9 bases, J lost 2 bases, and 11 bases stayed unmatched. The germline V gene has CDR1 SGHDT and CDR2 YYEEEE. CDR3 in amino acids: CATQFQDRPYNEQFF. DNA of the CDR3: TGTGCCACCCAGTTTCAGGACAGGCCCTACAATGAGCAGTTCTTC.

The J gene is TRBJ2-2, the V gene TRBV2; D might be TRBD1 (6 bases). Looked up from germline, CDR1 is SNHLY and CDR2 is FYNNEI. The CDR3 spans 13 residues. Trimming pared 11 bases from V and 4 bases from J, leaving 14 bases between. In nucleotides, the CDR3 is TGTGCCTTACAGGGAGTGGGCACCGGGGAGCTGTTTTTT. It specifies CALQGVGTGELFF.

This chain links TRBV3-1 (or the pseudogene TRBV3-2) with TRBJ2-7, with 12 bases identical to TRBD2. Unmatched junction bases numbered 5, after V lost 4 bases and J lost 7 bases. CDR1 and CDR2 from the germline V gene are LGHDT and YNNKEL (reference sequence). CDR3 size: 14 residues. The CDR3 here is CASSPSGRAGEQYF. The DNA for the CDR3 is TGTGCCAGCAGCCCTAGCGGGAGGGCCGGAGAGCAGTACTTC.

The chain couples TRBV2 to TRBJ1-1; 8 bases are shared with TRBD1. CDR1 is SNHLY and CDR2 is FYNNEI in the germline V gene. J gave up 1 base and V 3 bases, and 4 bases lay outside the gene matches. This CDR3 comprises 15 residues. CDR3 amino acids: CASSEFTGGNTEAFF. CDR3 bases: TGTGCCAGCAGTGAGTTCACAGGGGGGAACACTGAAGCTTTCTTT.